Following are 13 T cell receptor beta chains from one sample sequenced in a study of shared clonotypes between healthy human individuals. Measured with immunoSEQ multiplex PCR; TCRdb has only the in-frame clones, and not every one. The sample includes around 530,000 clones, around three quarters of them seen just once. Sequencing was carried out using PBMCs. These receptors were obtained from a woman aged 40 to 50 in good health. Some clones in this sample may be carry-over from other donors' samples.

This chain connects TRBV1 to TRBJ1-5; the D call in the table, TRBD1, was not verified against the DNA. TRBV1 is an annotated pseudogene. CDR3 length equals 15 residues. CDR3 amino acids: CTSSQAGGSGQPQHF. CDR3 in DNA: TGCACCAGCAGCCAAGCAGGGGGAAGCGGTCAGCCCCAGCATTTT.

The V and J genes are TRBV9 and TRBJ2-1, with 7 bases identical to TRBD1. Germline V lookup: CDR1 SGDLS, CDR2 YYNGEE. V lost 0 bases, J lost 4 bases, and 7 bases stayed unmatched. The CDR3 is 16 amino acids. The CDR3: CASSVDPQGVYNEQFF. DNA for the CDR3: TGTGCCAGCAGCGTAGACCCGCAGGGGGTATACAATGAGCAGTTCTTC.

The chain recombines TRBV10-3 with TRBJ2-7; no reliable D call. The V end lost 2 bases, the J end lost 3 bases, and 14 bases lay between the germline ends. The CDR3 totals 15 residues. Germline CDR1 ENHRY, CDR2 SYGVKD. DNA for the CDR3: TGTGCCATCAGTGAGGTATCTCTGCCGTACTACGAGCAGTACTTC. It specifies CAISEVSLPYYEQYF.

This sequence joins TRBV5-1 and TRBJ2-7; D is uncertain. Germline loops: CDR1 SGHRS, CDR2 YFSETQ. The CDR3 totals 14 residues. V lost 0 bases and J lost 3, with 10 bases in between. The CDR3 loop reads CASSLGGFSYEQYF. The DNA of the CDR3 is TGCGCCAGCAGCTTGGGGGGATTCAGCTACGAGCAGTACTTC.

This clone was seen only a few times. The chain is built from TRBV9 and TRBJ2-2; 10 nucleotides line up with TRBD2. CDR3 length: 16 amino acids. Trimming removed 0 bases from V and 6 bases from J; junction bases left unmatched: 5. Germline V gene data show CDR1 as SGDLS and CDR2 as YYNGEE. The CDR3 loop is CASSVVGLAGAGELFF. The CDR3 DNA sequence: TGTGCCAGCAGCGTAGTTGGGCTAGCGGGAGCCGGGGAGCTGTTTTTT.

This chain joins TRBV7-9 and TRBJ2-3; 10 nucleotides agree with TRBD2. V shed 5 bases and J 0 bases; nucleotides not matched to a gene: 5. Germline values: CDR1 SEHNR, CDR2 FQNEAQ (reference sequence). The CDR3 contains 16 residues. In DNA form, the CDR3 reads TGTGCCAGCAGCCCCCCTAGCGGGGGAAGCACAGATACGCAGTATTTT. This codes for CASSPPSGGSTDTQYF. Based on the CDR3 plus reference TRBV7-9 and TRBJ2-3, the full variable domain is DTGVSQNPRHKITKRGQNVTFRCDPISEHNRLYWYRQTLGQGPEFLTYFQNEAQLEKSRLLSDRFSAERPKGSFSTLEIQRTEQGDSAMYLCASSPPSGGSTDTQYFGPGTRLTVL.

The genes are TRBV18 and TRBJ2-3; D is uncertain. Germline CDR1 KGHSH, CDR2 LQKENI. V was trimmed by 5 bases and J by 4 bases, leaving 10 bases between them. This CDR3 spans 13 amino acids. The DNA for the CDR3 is TGTGCCAGCTCAGGACGTGGAGCAGATACGCAGTATTTT. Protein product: CASSGRGADTQYF. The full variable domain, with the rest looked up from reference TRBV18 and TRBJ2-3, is NAGVMQNPRHLVRRRGQEARLRCSPMKGHSHVYWYRQLPEEGLKFMVYLQKENIIDESGMPKERFSAEFPKEGPSILRIQQVVRGDSAAYFCASSGRGADTQYFGPGTRLTVL.

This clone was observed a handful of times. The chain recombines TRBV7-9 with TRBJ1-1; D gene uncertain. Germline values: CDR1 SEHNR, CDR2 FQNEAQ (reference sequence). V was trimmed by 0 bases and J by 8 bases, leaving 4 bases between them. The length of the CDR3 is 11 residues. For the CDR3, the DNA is TGTGCCAGCAGCTTAGCGGGGGAAGCTTTCTTT. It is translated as CASSLAGEAFF.

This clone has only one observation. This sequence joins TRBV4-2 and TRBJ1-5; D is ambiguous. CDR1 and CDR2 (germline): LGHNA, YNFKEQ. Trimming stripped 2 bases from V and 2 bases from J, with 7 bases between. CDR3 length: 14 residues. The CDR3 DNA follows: TGTGCCAGCAGCCAACCGGACGGCAATCAGCCCCAGCATTTT. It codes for CASSQPDGNQPQHF.

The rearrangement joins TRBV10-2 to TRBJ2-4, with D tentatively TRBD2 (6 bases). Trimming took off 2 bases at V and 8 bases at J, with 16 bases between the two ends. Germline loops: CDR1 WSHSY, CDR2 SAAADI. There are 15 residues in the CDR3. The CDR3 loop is CASSERGGRIDIQYF. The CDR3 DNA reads TGCGCCAGCAGTGAGAGGGGTGGGAGGATTGACATTCAGTACTTC.

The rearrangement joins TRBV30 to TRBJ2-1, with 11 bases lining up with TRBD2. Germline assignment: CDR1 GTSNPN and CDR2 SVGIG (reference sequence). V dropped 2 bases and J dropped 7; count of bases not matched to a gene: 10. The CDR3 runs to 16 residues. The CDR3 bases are TGTGCCTGGAGTCCTATAGCGGGAGGGTTTGGGAATGAGCAGTTCTTC. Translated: CAWSPIAGGFGNEQFF.

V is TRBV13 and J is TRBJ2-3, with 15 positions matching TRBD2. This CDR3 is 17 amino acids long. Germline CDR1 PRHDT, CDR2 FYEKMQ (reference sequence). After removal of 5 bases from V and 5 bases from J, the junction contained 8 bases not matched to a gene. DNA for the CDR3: TGTGCCAGCAGCCTTCGGACTAGCGGGAGGGCGTTAGATACGCAGTATTTT. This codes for CASSLRTSGRALDTQYF.

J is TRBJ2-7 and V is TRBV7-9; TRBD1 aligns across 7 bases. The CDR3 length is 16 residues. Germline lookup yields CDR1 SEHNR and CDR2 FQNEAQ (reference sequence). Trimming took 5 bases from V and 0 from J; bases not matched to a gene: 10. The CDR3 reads CASSRVDRDPSYEQYF. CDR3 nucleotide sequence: TGTGCCAGCAGCCGAGTCGACAGGGATCCCTCCTACGAGCAGTACTTC.